What follows is one T cell receptor (beta chain) and its context. The data belong to a study of shared clonotypes between healthy human individuals. Study information: Each donor had three CD4 naive, three CD4 memory, two CD8 naive and one CD8 memory plate.

An assay was performed, and its level was deep. Profiling relied on immunoSEQ multiplex PCR, and the TCRdb table lists in-frame clones only, not all of them. The top ten hold about 0.94% of the sample, which has about 1.1 million clones, roughly 80% seen once. The TCR originated in a man aged 18 to 30 in good health. Some clones in this sample may be carry-over from other donors' samples. Sequencing was performed on memory CD4+ T cells from PBMCs. Subset meaning: CD45RA-negative fraction.

The CDR3 DNA sequence: TGTGCCAGCTCCTCAGCGGCTAACTATGGCTACACCTTC. It encodes CASSSAANYGYTF. This rearrangement joins TRBV25-1 to TRBJ1-2; no clear D. From germline, CDR1 is MGHDK and CDR2 SYGVNS. The CDR3 loop spans 13 amino acids. V was shortened by 8 bases and J by 0 bases, with 10 bases between the two germline ends.